Listed below are T cell receptor beta chains from one sample, sequenced in a study of CD8+ T cells in alopecia areata. Repertoires were generated with immunoSEQ multiplex PCR, while TCRdb's copy carries only in-frame clones and drops some. The sample includes approximately 150,000 clones, approximately 90% seen only once; the top ten take about 12%. The sample here was CD8+ T cells sorted from blood, taken at week 4, from a patient treated with tofacitinib. These receptors were collected from a human donor with alopecia areata. Each CDR3 is given with its conserved first and last residue. The order of the fields is V gene, D gene, clone size, J gene, CDR3 protein, CDR3 DNA. D genes are given only for firm matches. Only part of the rows carry a size: once, few, many, or a class if the clone is expanded.

v_gene: TRBV27; d_gene: TRBD2; abundance: few; j_gene: TRBJ2-1; CDR3aa: CASSLAGGSYNEQFF; CDR3nt: TGTGCCAGCAGTTTAGCGGGGGGCTCCTACAATGAGCAGTTCTTC
v_gene: TRBV30; d_gene: NA; abundance: NA; j_gene: TRBJ2-1; CDR3aa: CAWRDSGNYNEQFF; CDR3nt: TGTGCCTGGAGGGACAGTGGGAACTACAATGAGCAGTTCTTC
v_gene: TRBV5-1; d_gene: NA; abundance: NA; j_gene: TRBJ2-3; CDR3aa: CASSTPRPASTDTQYF; CDR3nt: TGCGCCAGCAGCACCCCAAGGCCAGCTAGCACAGATACGCAGTATTTT
v_gene: TRBV9; d_gene: NA; abundance: NA; j_gene: TRBJ2-2; CDR3aa: CASSVVDPGELFF; CDR3nt: TGTGCCAGCAGCGTAGTCGACCCCGGGGAGCTGTTTTTT
v_gene: TRBV5-6; d_gene: TRBD2; abundance: NA; j_gene: TRBJ2-1; CDR3aa: CASSYPSGGVNEQFF; CDR3nt: TGTGCCAGCAGCTACCCTAGCGGGGGGGTGAATGAGCAGTTCTTC
v_gene: TRBV2; d_gene: NA; abundance: NA; j_gene: TRBJ2-7; CDR3aa: CASVGKSSYEQYF; CDR3nt: TGTGCCAGCGTGGGAAAGAGCTCCTACGAGCAGTACTTC
v_gene: TRBV29-1; d_gene: TRBD1; abundance: few; j_gene: TRBJ2-6; CDR3aa: CSVEDRDRDSGANVLTF; CDR3nt: TGCAGCGTTGAGGACCGGGACAGAGACTCTGGGGCCAACGTCCTGACTTTC
v_gene: TRBV10-3; d_gene: NA; abundance: NA; j_gene: TRBJ2-7; CDR3aa: CAIRIGDYEQYF; CDR3nt: TGTGCCATCAGGATCGGCGATTACGAGCAGTACTTC
v_gene: TRBV9; d_gene: NA; abundance: NA; j_gene: TRBJ1-5; CDR3aa: CASSPGAGQPQHF; CDR3nt: TGTGCCAGCAGCCCGGGGGCTGGACAGCCCCAGCATTTT
v_gene: TRBV13; d_gene: TRBD1; abundance: NA; j_gene: TRBJ2-1; CDR3aa: CASSLQSGQGGPEQFF; CDR3nt: TGTGCCAGCAGCTTACAGTCGGGACAGGGCGGCCCCGAGCAGTTCTTC
v_gene: TRBV5-1; d_gene: NA; abundance: NA; j_gene: TRBJ1-1; CDR3aa: CASSLGPNTEAFF; CDR3nt: TGCGCCAGCAGCTTGGGTCCCAACACTGAAGCTTTCTTT
v_gene: TRBV9; d_gene: NA; abundance: NA; j_gene: TRBJ2-7; CDR3aa: CASSVDSNSHEQYF; CDR3nt: TGTGCCAGCAGCGTAGACAGTAATAGCCACGAGCAGTACTTC
v_gene: TRBV5-6; d_gene: NA; abundance: few; j_gene: TRBJ1-6; CDR3aa: CASSLNSPLHF; CDR3nt: TGTGCCAGCAGCCTAAATTCACCCCTCCACTTT
v_gene: TRBV2; d_gene: NA; abundance: NA; j_gene: TRBJ1-5; CDR3aa: CASSLVGSSNQPQHF; CDR3nt: TGTGCCAGCAGTCTGGTTGGGTCGAGCAATCAGCCCCAGCATTTT
v_gene: TRBV27; d_gene: NA; abundance: NA; j_gene: TRBJ2-7; CDR3aa: CASSSLPAGFTYEQYF; CDR3nt: TGTGCCAGCAGTTCCCTACCCGCGGGGTTTACCTACGAGCAGTACTTC
v_gene: TRBV4-1; d_gene: NA; abundance: NA; j_gene: TRBJ1-6; CDR3aa: CASSPSGSYNSPLHF; CDR3nt: TGCGCCAGCAGCCCTTCCGGCAGCTATAATTCACCCCTCCACTTT
v_gene: TRBV29-1; d_gene: TRBD2; abundance: NA; j_gene: TRBJ2-1; CDR3aa: CSVELRGGYNEQFF; CDR3nt: TGCAGCGTTGAATTGCGGGGGGGCTACAATGAGCAGTTCTTC
v_gene: TRBV5-6; d_gene: NA; abundance: NA; j_gene: TRBJ1-1; CDR3aa: CASSLGTWGMNTEAFF; CDR3nt: TGTGCCAGCAGCTTGGGGACCTGGGGAATGAACACTGAAGCTTTCTTT
v_gene: TRBV28; d_gene: NA; abundance: NA; j_gene: TRBJ2-7; CDR3aa: CASSYRGIILNYEQYF; CDR3nt: TGTGCCAGCAGTTATAGGGGGATTATCCTTAACTACGAGCAGTACTTC
v_gene: TRBV29-1; d_gene: NA; abundance: once; j_gene: TRBJ2-7; CDR3aa: CSVPGRLYYEQYF; CDR3nt: TGCAGCGTTCCGGGACGCCTCTACTACGAGCAGTACTTC
v_gene: TRBV9; d_gene: TRBD1; abundance: NA; j_gene: TRBJ1-2; CDR3aa: CASSVVTGGSYGYTF; CDR3nt: TGTGCCAGCAGCGTAGTGACAGGGGGCAGCTATGGCTACACCTTC
v_gene: TRBV7-8; d_gene: TRBD2; abundance: NA; j_gene: TRBJ2-1; CDR3aa: CASSIGTSGRAPHEQFF; CDR3nt: TGTGCCAGCAGCATTGGGACTAGCGGGAGGGCCCCCCATGAGCAGTTCTTC
v_gene: TRBV15; d_gene: NA; abundance: NA; j_gene: TRBJ2-5; CDR3aa: CATSREAGLETQYF; CDR3nt: TGTGCCACCAGCAGAGAAGCAGGGTTAGAGACCCAGTACTTC
v_gene: TRBV5-1; d_gene: NA; abundance: NA; j_gene: TRBJ1-1; CDR3aa: CASSLARENTEAFF; CDR3nt: TGCGCCAGCAGCTTGGCCAGGGAGAACACTGAAGCTTTCTTT
v_gene: TRBV27; d_gene: NA; abundance: NA; j_gene: TRBJ1-2; CDR3aa: CASGRPGGGSYGYTF; CDR3nt: TGTGCCAGTGGGCGGCCGGGGGGCGGTAGCTATGGCTACACCTTC
v_gene: TRBV9; d_gene: NA; abundance: NA; j_gene: TRBJ2-3; CDR3aa: CASSVYGGADTQYF; CDR3nt: TGTGCCAGCAGCGTATACGGAGGGGCAGATACGCAGTATTTT
v_gene: TRBV5-4; d_gene: NA; abundance: few; j_gene: TRBJ2-1; CDR3aa: CASSGDSNEQFF; CDR3nt: TGTGCCAGCAGCGGGGATAGCAATGAGCAGTTCTTC
v_gene: TRBV27; d_gene: NA; abundance: NA; j_gene: TRBJ2-7; CDR3aa: CASSAAGTYEQYF; CDR3nt: TGTGCCAGCAGCGCAGCTGGGACATACGAGCAGTACTTC
v_gene: TRBV7-2; d_gene: TRBD1; abundance: NA; j_gene: TRBJ1-2; CDR3aa: CASSLDRGTGTTNYGYTF; CDR3nt: TGTGCCAGCAGCTTAGACAGGGGCACGGGAACGACTAACTATGGCTACACCTTC
v_gene: TRBV30; d_gene: NA; abundance: NA; j_gene: TRBJ2-1; CDR3aa: CAWSASNEQFF; CDR3nt: TGTGCCTGGTCAGCGTCCAATGAGCAGTTCTTC
v_gene: TRBV29-1; d_gene: TRBD1; abundance: NA; j_gene: TRBJ1-1; CDR3aa: CSIYGTVNTEAFF; CDR3nt: TGCAGCATTTACGGGACAGTGAACACTGAAGCTTTCTTT
v_gene: TRBV5-4; d_gene: NA; abundance: NA; j_gene: TRBJ1-1; CDR3aa: CASSLEGVTEAFF; CDR3nt: TGTGCCAGCAGCTTGGAAGGGGTCACTGAAGCTTTCTTT
v_gene: TRBV4-1; d_gene: NA; abundance: NA; j_gene: TRBJ2-7; CDR3aa: CASSQVWGVGSYEQYF; CDR3nt: TGCGCCAGCAGCCAAGTATGGGGAGTTGGATCCTACGAGCAGTACTTC
v_gene: TRBV11-2; d_gene: TRBD1; abundance: few; j_gene: TRBJ2-1; CDR3aa: CASSRPGQGYNEQFF; CDR3nt: TGTGCCAGCAGCAGACCGGGACAGGGTTACAATGAGCAGTTCTTC
v_gene: TRBV27; d_gene: TRBD1; abundance: NA; j_gene: TRBJ2-7; CDR3aa: CASSPGQGAAYEQYF; CDR3nt: TGTGCCAGCAGTCCCGGACAGGGGGCAGCCTACGAGCAGTACTTC
v_gene: TRBV10-3; d_gene: NA; abundance: NA; j_gene: TRBJ2-7; CDR3aa: CAISAFRTTQYEQYF; CDR3nt: TGTGCCATCAGTGCTTTCCGGACAACACAATACGAGCAGTACTTC
v_gene: TRBV10-3; d_gene: NA; abundance: NA; j_gene: TRBJ2-7; CDR3aa: CVISDSSYEQYF; CDR3nt: TGTGTCATCAGTGACTCGTCCTACGAGCAGTACTTC
v_gene: TRBV7-6; d_gene: TRBD2; abundance: NA; j_gene: TRBJ2-3; CDR3aa: CASSLPAGREDTQYF; CDR3nt: TGTGCCAGCAGCCTCCCAGCGGGGAGGGAAGATACGCAGTATTTT
v_gene: TRBV10-3; d_gene: NA; abundance: NA; j_gene: TRBJ2-7; CDR3aa: CAIKRHSWRPYEQYF; CDR3nt: TGTGCCATCAAGCGACACTCTTGGAGACCCTACGAGCAGTACTTC
v_gene: TRBV7-9; d_gene: TRBD2; abundance: once; j_gene: TRBJ2-7; CDR3aa: CASSSLAGPEQYF; CDR3nt: TGTGCCAGCAGCTCACTAGCGGGTCCCGAGCAGTACTTC
v_gene: TRBV6-5; d_gene: NA; abundance: NA; j_gene: TRBJ2-7; CDR3aa: CASSYEGGLEQYF; CDR3nt: TGTGCCAGCAGTTACGAGGGGGGGTTAGAGCAGTACTTC
v_gene: TRBV13; d_gene: NA; abundance: NA; j_gene: TRBJ2-1; CDR3aa: CASSPRASSSYNEQFF; CDR3nt: TGTGCCAGCAGCCCACGGGCCAGCAGCTCCTACAATGAGCAGTTCTTC
v_gene: TRBV19; d_gene: TRBD2; abundance: NA; j_gene: TRBJ2-1; CDR3aa: CASDRSGGSGNEQFF; CDR3nt: TGTGCCAGTGACCGGAGCGGGGGCTCAGGCAATGAGCAGTTCTTC
v_gene: TRBV7-9; d_gene: NA; abundance: NA; j_gene: TRBJ2-7; CDR3aa: CASLRLGPSGYEQYF; CDR3nt: TGTGCCAGCCTCCGCCTTGGACCTTCAGGGTACGAGCAGTACTTC
v_gene: TRBV14; d_gene: NA; abundance: NA; j_gene: TRBJ2-7; CDR3aa: CASSQDSGSPYEQYF; CDR3nt: TGTGCCAGCAGCCAAGATTCGGGCAGCCCCTACGAGCAGTACTTC
v_gene: TRBV27; d_gene: TRBD2; abundance: NA; j_gene: TRBJ2-3; CDR3aa: CASSAWTSGSLTQYF; CDR3nt: TGTGCCAGCAGTGCATGGACTAGCGGGAGTCTTACGCAGTATTTT
v_gene: TRBV29-1; d_gene: NA; abundance: NA; j_gene: TRBJ2-1; CDR3aa: CSVRFRNEQFF; CDR3nt: TGCAGCGTCCGATTCCGCAATGAGCAGTTCTTC
v_gene: TRBV13; d_gene: NA; abundance: NA; j_gene: TRBJ2-1; CDR3aa: CASSQPGPEQFF; CDR3nt: TGTGCCAGCAGCCAACCGGGACCCGAGCAGTTCTTC
v_gene: TRBV4-1; d_gene: NA; abundance: NA; j_gene: TRBJ1-5; CDR3aa: CASSQTLARNNQPQHF; CDR3nt: TGCGCCAGCAGCCAGACCCTGGCGCGGAACAATCAGCCCCAGCATTTT
v_gene: TRBV5-1; d_gene: TRBD1; abundance: NA; j_gene: TRBJ1-5; CDR3aa: CASSLGQGDQPQHF; CDR3nt: TGCGCCAGCAGCCTCGGACAGGGCGATCAGCCCCAGCATTTT
v_gene: TRBV6-1; d_gene: NA; abundance: once; j_gene: TRBJ1-5; CDR3aa: CASSEDIGAAGQPQHF; CDR3nt: TGTGCCAGCAGTGAAGATATAGGGGCCGCGGGTCAGCCCCAGCATTTT
v_gene: TRBV25-1; d_gene: NA; abundance: NA; j_gene: TRBJ1-2; CDR3aa: CASLDLVGYTF; CDR3nt: TGTGCCAGCCTAGACTTGGTGGGCTACACCTTC
v_gene: TRBV2; d_gene: TRBD1; abundance: NA; j_gene: TRBJ1-1; CDR3aa: CASSVHHGQGDRGTEAFF; CDR3nt: TGTGCCAGCAGTGTCCACCACGGACAGGGGGATCGGGGCACTGAAGCTTTCTTT
v_gene: TRBV27; d_gene: TRBD2; abundance: NA; j_gene: TRBJ2-3; CDR3aa: CASRAGGADTQYF; CDR3nt: TGTGCCAGCCGAGCGGGGGGGGCAGATACGCAGTATTTT